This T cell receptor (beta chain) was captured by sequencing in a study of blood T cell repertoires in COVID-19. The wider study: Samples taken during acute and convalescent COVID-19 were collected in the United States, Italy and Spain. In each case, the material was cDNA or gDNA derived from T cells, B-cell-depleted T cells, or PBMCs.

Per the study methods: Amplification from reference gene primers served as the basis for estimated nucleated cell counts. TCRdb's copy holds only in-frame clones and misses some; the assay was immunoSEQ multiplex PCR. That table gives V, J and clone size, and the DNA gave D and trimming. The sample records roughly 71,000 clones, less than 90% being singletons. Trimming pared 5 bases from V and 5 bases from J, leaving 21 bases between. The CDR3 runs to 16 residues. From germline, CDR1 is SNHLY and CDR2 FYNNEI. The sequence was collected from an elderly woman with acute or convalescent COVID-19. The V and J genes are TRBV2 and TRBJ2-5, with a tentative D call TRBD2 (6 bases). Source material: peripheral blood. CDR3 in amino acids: CASSNSRGINGETQYF. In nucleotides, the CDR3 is TGTGCCAGCAGTAACTCTCGGGGGATCAATGGGGAGACCCAGTACTTC.